The rows below give T cell receptor beta chains drawn from one sample of a study of control samples from healthy donors and cancer patients. Measured with immunoSEQ multiplex PCR; TCRdb has only the in-frame clones, and not every one. The profile shows some 130,000 clones, roughly 89% of them singletons. Specimen: blood. Every receptor here comes from a man between 18 and 35 years old in good health. Both conserved end residues are part of each CDR3. D genes are given only for firm matches. Only part of the rows carry a size: once, few, many, or a class if the clone is expanded.

v_call: TRBV21-1; clone_size: NA; j_call: TRBJ2-5; d_call: NA; cdr3_aa: CASSKKGGQGHTKETQYF; cdr3_nt: TGTGCCAGCAGCAAAAAGGGGGGACAGGGCCACACCAAAGAGACCCAGTACTTC
v_call: TRBV5-6; clone_size: NA; j_call: TRBJ2-3; d_call: NA; cdr3_aa: CASSLVGQSTDTQYF; cdr3_nt: TGTGCCAGCAGCTTGGTTGGGCAGAGCACAGATACGCAGTATTTT
v_call: TRBV9; clone_size: NA; j_call: TRBJ1-5; d_call: TRBD1; cdr3_aa: CASSPGTGGNQPQHF; cdr3_nt: TGTGCCAGCAGCCCCGGGACAGGGGGCAATCAGCCCCAGCATTTT
v_call: TRBV5-1; clone_size: NA; j_call: TRBJ2-1; d_call: NA; cdr3_aa: CASSLGQSGYNEQFF; cdr3_nt: TGCGCCAGCAGCTTGGGACAGTCGGGGTACAATGAGCAGTTCTTC
v_call: TRBV6-5; clone_size: NA; j_call: TRBJ2-3; d_call: NA; cdr3_aa: CASCSGDTDTQYF; cdr3_nt: TGTGCCAGCTGTTCGGGGGACACAGATACGCAGTATTTT
v_call: TRBV30; clone_size: NA; j_call: TRBJ1-6; d_call: TRBD1; cdr3_aa: CAWTGQGVSPLHF; cdr3_nt: TGTGCCTGGACGGGGCAGGGGGTCTCACCCCTCCACTTT
v_call: TRBV7-9; clone_size: NA; j_call: TRBJ1-1; d_call: NA; cdr3_aa: CASSLGSTEAFF; cdr3_nt: TGTGCCAGCAGCTTGGGCAGCACTGAAGCTTTCTTT
v_call: TRBV5-1; clone_size: NA; j_call: TRBJ2-7; d_call: NA; cdr3_aa: CASSLWGPRNEQYF; cdr3_nt: TGCGCCAGCAGCTTGTGGGGGCCTCGGAACGAGCAGTACTTC
v_call: TRBV19; clone_size: few; j_call: TRBJ1-2; d_call: NA; cdr3_aa: CASSRQQASYGYTF; cdr3_nt: TGTGCCAGTAGTAGGCAACAGGCGTCCTATGGCTACACCTTC
v_call: TRBV4-1; clone_size: NA; j_call: TRBJ2-3; d_call: NA; cdr3_aa: CASSQVMTSTDTQYF; cdr3_nt: TGCGCCAGCAGCCAAGTAATGACTAGCACAGATACGCAGTATTTT
v_call: TRBV2; clone_size: NA; j_call: TRBJ2-5; d_call: TRBD2; cdr3_aa: CASTRLAGELETQYF; cdr3_nt: TGTGCCAGCACACGGCTAGCGGGGGAGTTAGAGACCCAGTACTTC
v_call: TRBV11-2; clone_size: NA; j_call: TRBJ1-2; d_call: NA; cdr3_aa: CASSFSRDGSNYGYTF; cdr3_nt: TGTGCCAGCAGCTTCTCTCGCGACGGTTCTAACTATGGCTACACCTTC
v_call: TRBV29-1; clone_size: NA; j_call: TRBJ1-1; d_call: NA; cdr3_aa: CSVVGLEAFF; cdr3_nt: TGCAGCGTGGTCGGCCTTGAAGCTTTCTTT
v_call: TRBV7-9; clone_size: NA; j_call: TRBJ1-2; d_call: NA; cdr3_aa: CASSRDLYYGYTF; cdr3_nt: TGTGCCAGCAGCCGGGACCTTTACTATGGCTACACCTTC
v_call: TRBV6-4; clone_size: NA; j_call: TRBJ1-5; d_call: TRBD1; cdr3_aa: CASSDSRGLRVAQHF; cdr3_nt: TGTGCCAGCAGTGACTCCAGGGGGCTCCGAGTTGCCCAGCATTTT
v_call: TRBV11-2; clone_size: NA; j_call: TRBJ2-7; d_call: TRBD1; cdr3_aa: CASSSRDRAAEQYF; cdr3_nt: TGTGCCAGCAGCTCCCGGGACAGGGCGGCCGAGCAGTACTTC
v_call: TRBV6-6; clone_size: NA; j_call: TRBJ2-7; d_call: TRBD2; cdr3_aa: CASRKTSGAYEQYF; cdr3_nt: TGTGCCAGCAGGAAGACTAGCGGAGCCTACGAGCAGTACTTC
v_call: TRBV11-3; clone_size: NA; j_call: TRBJ2-2; d_call: TRBD1; cdr3_aa: CASSLDFWTGSTGELFF; cdr3_nt: TGTGCCAGCAGCTTAGATTTTTGGACAGGATCGACCGGGGAGCTGTTCTTT
v_call: TRBV3-1/TRBV3-2; clone_size: NA; j_call: TRBJ2-3; d_call: NA; cdr3_aa: CASSPSKGADTQYF; cdr3_nt: TGTGCCAGCAGCCCCTCTAAGGGGGCAGATACGCAGTATTTT
v_call: TRBV7-2; clone_size: NA; j_call: TRBJ2-3; d_call: TRBD1; cdr3_aa: CASGTPGGSDTQYF; cdr3_nt: TGTGCCAGCGGGACACCAGGGGGAAGTGATACGCAGTATTTT
v_call: TRBV5-4; clone_size: once; j_call: TRBJ2-7; d_call: TRBD2; cdr3_aa: CASSSAGAASYEQYF; cdr3_nt: TGTGCCAGCAGCTCAGCGGGGGCCGCGTCCTACGAGCAGTACTTC
v_call: TRBV6-5; clone_size: NA; j_call: TRBJ1-2; d_call: TRBD1; cdr3_aa: CASRDGVGTAYGYTF; cdr3_nt: TGTGCCAGCAGGGACGGCGTAGGGACAGCCTATGGCTACACCTTC
v_call: TRBV19; clone_size: NA; j_call: TRBJ1-2; d_call: NA; cdr3_aa: CASSRAKNYGYTF; cdr3_nt: TGTGCCAGTAGTAGGGCGAAAAACTATGGCTACACCTTC
v_call: TRBV9; clone_size: NA; j_call: TRBJ2-2; d_call: TRBD2; cdr3_aa: CASGAGGPSGELFF; cdr3_nt: TGTGCCAGCGGAGCGGGGGGGCCCTCCGGGGAGCTGTTTTTT
v_call: TRBV19; clone_size: once; j_call: TRBJ1-2; d_call: TRBD1; cdr3_aa: CASSRGVRGDYGYTF; cdr3_nt: TGTGCCAGTAGTAGGGGAGTCAGGGGGGACTATGGCTACACCTTC
v_call: TRBV9; clone_size: NA; j_call: TRBJ1-2; d_call: TRBD1; cdr3_aa: CASSPQGLYGYTF; cdr3_nt: TGTGCCAGCAGCCCACAGGGGCTCTATGGCTACACCTTC
v_call: TRBV29-1; clone_size: NA; j_call: TRBJ2-7; d_call: TRBD1; cdr3_aa: CSVENRGAGREQYF; cdr3_nt: TGCAGCGTTGAAAACAGGGGCGCCGGAAGGGAGCAGTACTTC
v_call: TRBV3-1/TRBV3-2; clone_size: NA; j_call: TRBJ2-1; d_call: TRBD2; cdr3_aa: CASSPLGRGDNEQFF; cdr3_nt: TGTGCCAGCAGCCCCCTTGGGCGGGGGGACAATGAGCAGTTCTTC
v_call: TRBV19; clone_size: NA; j_call: TRBJ1-4; d_call: NA; cdr3_aa: CASSPLDTAVEKLFF; cdr3_nt: TGTGCCAGTAGTCCTCTTGACACAGCGGTTGAAAAACTGTTTTTT
v_call: TRBV5-6; clone_size: NA; j_call: TRBJ1-1; d_call: NA; cdr3_aa: CASSKYYGVSNTEAFF; cdr3_nt: TGTGCCAGCAGCAAATACTACGGGGTTTCGAACACTGAAGCTTTCTTT
v_call: TRBV5-1; clone_size: few; j_call: TRBJ2-3; d_call: TRBD1; cdr3_aa: CASSLGQGPDTQYF; cdr3_nt: TGCGCCAGCAGCCTTGGACAGGGCCCAGATACGCAGTATTTT
v_call: TRBV5-1; clone_size: once; j_call: TRBJ1-2; d_call: NA; cdr3_aa: CASSLVPGDYGGYTF; cdr3_nt: TGCGCCAGCAGCTTGGTTCCAGGGGATTATGGAGGCTACACCTTC
v_call: TRBV18; clone_size: many; j_call: TRBJ1-5; d_call: NA; cdr3_aa: CASSPPDKEPQHF; cdr3_nt: TGTGCCAGCTCACCACCGGACAAGGAGCCCCAGCATTTT
v_call: TRBV5-1; clone_size: once; j_call: TRBJ2-6; d_call: NA; cdr3_aa: CASSFGSSGANVLTF; cdr3_nt: TGCGCCAGCAGCTTTGGCAGCTCTGGGGCCAACGTCCTGACTTTC
v_call: TRBV11-3; clone_size: NA; j_call: TRBJ1-6; d_call: NA; cdr3_aa: CASSLGQNSPLHF; cdr3_nt: TGTGCCAGCAGCTTAGGGCAAAATTCACCCCTCCACTTT
v_call: TRBV6-5; clone_size: NA; j_call: TRBJ2-7; d_call: NA; cdr3_aa: CASSYPDSYEQYF; cdr3_nt: TGTGCCAGCAGTTACCCAGACAGCTACGAGCAGTACTTC
v_call: TRBV5-5; clone_size: NA; j_call: TRBJ2-5; d_call: NA; cdr3_aa: CASSFAVHQETQYF; cdr3_nt: TGTGCCAGCAGCTTCGCGGTACACCAAGAGACCCAGTACTTC
v_call: TRBV9; clone_size: once; j_call: TRBJ1-1; d_call: NA; cdr3_aa: CASSVGGADTEAFF; cdr3_nt: TGTGCCAGCAGCGTAGGGGGGGCCGACACTGAAGCTTTCTTT
v_call: TRBV27; clone_size: NA; j_call: TRBJ2-7; d_call: NA; cdr3_aa: CASSLVLGAYEQYF; cdr3_nt: TGTGCCAGCAGTCTAGTTCTTGGGGCCTACGAGCAGTACTTC
v_call: TRBV6-5; clone_size: once; j_call: TRBJ1-4; d_call: NA; cdr3_aa: CASSLHNEKLFF; cdr3_nt: TGTGCCAGCAGCCTACATAATGAAAAACTGTTTTTT
v_call: TRBV5-5; clone_size: many; j_call: TRBJ2-2; d_call: NA; cdr3_aa: CASSLIRDGELFF; cdr3_nt: TGTGCCAGCAGCCTAATCAGGGACGGGGAGCTGTTTTTT
v_call: TRBV4-2; clone_size: NA; j_call: TRBJ2-1; d_call: TRBD2; cdr3_aa: CASSQGTSGSSYNEQFF; cdr3_nt: TGTGCCAGCAGCCAAGGGACTAGCGGGAGCTCCTACAATGAGCAGTTCTTC
v_call: TRBV7-2; clone_size: NA; j_call: TRBJ2-1; d_call: TRBD2; cdr3_aa: CASSLKISGDHNEQFF; cdr3_nt: TGTGCCAGCAGCTTAAAAATTAGCGGGGACCACAATGAGCAGTTCTTC